These T cell receptor beta chains were read from a single sample in a study of blood T cell repertoires in COVID-19. Data came from immunoSEQ multiplex PCR; TCRdb stores just in-frame clones and leaves some out. The sample consists of about 210,000 clones, about 89% of them appearing once. Sequenced: peripheral blood. These TCRs come from a woman in her forties with acute or convalescent COVID-19. Both conserved end residues are part of each CDR3. D genes are given only for firm matches.

-	TRBJ1-1	TRBV30	CASMSGTPRGAFF
-	TRBJ1-4	TRBV6-6	CASRQDPWEVFF
-	TRBJ1-2	TRBV20-1	CSAQGYGYTF
TRBD1	TRBJ1-5	TRBV19	CASSFGQGAVQPQHF
TRBD2	TRBJ2-5	TRBV7-2	CASSLVAGGPETQYF
-	TRBJ1-2	TRBV9	CASSVHKDTPHGYTF
-	TRBJ1-5	TRBV30	CAWSVRRLNQPQHF
-	TRBJ2-5	TRBV7-9	CASSLGSGYPQETQYF
TRBD1	TRBJ1-4	TRBV3-1/TRBV3-2	CASSQVRDRVGEKLFF
TRBD1	TRBJ1-2	TRBV9	CASSGGQGLNYGYTF
-	TRBJ1-5	TRBV3-1/TRBV3-2	CASSREGGSGPQHF
TRBD1	TRBJ2-4	TRBV27	CASSLTGASIQYF
TRBD2	TRBJ2-2	TRBV6-4	CASSDGPGLAGSGELFF
-	TRBJ2-5	TRBV20-1	CSASPGQETQYF
TRBD1	TRBJ1-1	TRBV5-8	CASSLLGQGEWNTEAFF
TRBD1	TRBJ1-2	TRBV27	CASSLNPQGTAYRTF
-	TRBJ1-5	TRBV19	CASSDTSNSNQPQHF
TRBD2	TRBJ2-1	TRBV5-4	CASSRLAGRRDEQFF
-	TRBJ2-1	TRBV5-4	CASSSDRSGNEQFF
-	TRBJ2-5	TRBV3-1/TRBV3-2	CASSQDLIGGTQYF
-	TRBJ1-1	TRBV12-3/TRBV12-4	CASSFGVYTEAFF
TRBD1	TRBJ1-1	TRBV10-3	CAIRRDRNTEAFF
-	TRBJ2-5	TRBV7-9	CASSRPGSVETQYF
-	TRBJ2-2	TRBV7-2	CASSLAGRNTGELFF
TRBD2	TRBJ2-3	TRBV3-1/TRBV3-2	CASSRSGGEDTQYF
-	TRBJ1-1	TRBV12-5	CASGLVRTEAFF
TRBD1	TRBJ1-2	TRBV6-1	CASRAFGTDYGYTF
-	TRBJ1-5	TRBV21-1	CASRGRTGSSNQPQHF
-	TRBJ2-1	TRBV24-1	CATSDHMEGAKQFF
-	TRBJ1-1	TRBV24-1	CATREGGVGTEAFF
-	TRBJ1-1	TRBV10-3	CAINRAGRGTEAFF
-	TRBJ1-2	TRBV19	CASSPRGQFTNYGYTF
-	TRBJ1-1	TRBV3-1/TRBV3-2	CASSLGEVSTEAFF